This TCR beta chain was found in a study of blood T cell repertoires in COVID-19. The assay was immunoSEQ multiplex PCR, and TCRdb's table has in-frame clones only and misses some. The sample shows some 200,000 clones, around four fifths of them seen only once. Germline assignment: CDR1 DFQATT and CDR2 SNEGSKA (reference sequence). This CDR3 region has 16 residues. Trimming took off 3 bases at V and 1 base at J, with 16 bases between the two ends. The chain has TRBV20-1 and TRBJ2-1; no reliable D call. The receptor was isolated from a human donor with acute or convalescent COVID-19. The donor label of this sample is uncertain. Material for sequencing was peripheral blood. CDR3 in amino acids: CSASTSLSVSYNEQFF. CDR3 DNA sequence: TGCAGTGCTAGTACGTCCCTGTCAGTTTCCTACAATGAGCAGTTCTTC.